The entry below gives a single T cell receptor (beta chain) sequence along with its context. The entry originates in a study of long-term antiretroviral therapy in people with HIV. With 4 bases removed from V and 0 bases from J, the gap between germline ends came to 19 bases. This CDR3 has 18 amino acids. Germline CDR1 LNHDA, CDR2 SQIVND (reference sequence). Sequencing used immunoSEQ v3.0 at survey level. Libraries were prepared by immunoSEQ multiplex PCR; TCRdb keeps only in-frame clonotypes and omits some of them. Here the sample spans fewer than 25,000 clones, approximately 80% being singletons. People in the study who had HIV all got their treatment in the United States.

V and J are TRBV19 and TRBJ1-5; D is possibly TRBD1 (5 bases). This receptor was identified in a man aged 18 to 30 with HIV. The material was unsorted PBMCs, obtained 0.1 years before starting antiretroviral therapy. CDR3: CASSTGGKIAYSNQPQHF. The DNA of the CDR3 is TGTGCCAGTAGTACGGGGGGGAAAATTGCGTATAGCAATCAGCCCCAGCATTTT.